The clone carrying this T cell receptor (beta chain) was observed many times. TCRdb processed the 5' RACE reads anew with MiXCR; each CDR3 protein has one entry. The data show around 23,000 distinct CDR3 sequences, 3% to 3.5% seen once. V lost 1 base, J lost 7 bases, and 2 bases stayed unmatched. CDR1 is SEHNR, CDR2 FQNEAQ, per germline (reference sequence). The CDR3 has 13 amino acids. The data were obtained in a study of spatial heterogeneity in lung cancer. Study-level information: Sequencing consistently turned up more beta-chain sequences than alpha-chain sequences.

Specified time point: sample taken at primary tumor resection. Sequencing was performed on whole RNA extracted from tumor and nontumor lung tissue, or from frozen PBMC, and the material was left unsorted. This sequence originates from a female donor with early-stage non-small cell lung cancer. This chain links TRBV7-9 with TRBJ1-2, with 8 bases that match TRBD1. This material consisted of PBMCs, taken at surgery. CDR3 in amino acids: CASSLGTGFGYTF. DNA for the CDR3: TGTGCCAGCAGCTTAGGGACAGGGTTTGGCTACACCTTC.